This TCR beta chain is drawn from a study of T cell responses to AZD1222 COVID-19 vaccine (dated by TCRdb to 2020 to 2023). With respect to the entire study: A total of about 240 trial participants underwent TCR sequencing, of whom some 210 received two doses of AZD1222 and around 25 received two doses of the MenACWY control vaccine. Trial participants were enrolled by age into subgroups of 18-55, 56-69 and 70-plus years, and 148, 28 and 57 TCR-sequenced participants, respectively, were included in these subgroups. Findings and caveats that apply to the study as a whole: After two AZD1222 doses, spike-specific TCR breadth and depth were significantly higher than at day 0 and than in MenACWY recipients. Most participants were white British and females outnumbered males, and the authors suggested that clonal diversity may have been underestimated. Because no day 14 peak-response samples were available, repertoires were characterized only after the peak T cell response. Only a handful of AZD1222 recipients were SARS-CoV-2 seropositive at baseline, limiting conclusions about previously exposed vaccinees. The vaccine-associated CD4 TCRs covered the entire spike protein, and the dominant responses fell in regions 160-218 and 743-854. The 56-69-year group was small, and its depth increase did not reach significance, likely because of low power. Reportedly, close to half of the unique spike-specific TCRs recognized epitopes lying outside the regions that are mutated in the B.1.351 and B.1.1.7 variants.

The CDR3 regions of human TCRbeta chains were analyzed by immunosequencing. As for how the authors treated the data: TCRs in the repertoires were compared against a reference library of SARS-CoV-2-specific TCRs that had been generated with the MIRA antigen-specificity platform. Breadth was defined as the fraction of unique TCRs that were SARS-CoV-2-associated. Depth was defined as the fraction of total T cells that were SARS-CoV-2-associated. Using the MIRA data, every spike-specific TCR was mapped to the spike region that the TCR reacted to and assigned to either a CD4 or a CD8 class. Log10-transformed breadth and depth values were compared by one-way ANOVA with Sidak's multiple comparisons tests. TCRdb limited this immuneACCESS table to in-frame rearrangements with V and J called. A share of clones is missing; checked studies link under half to unresolved V genes, and the rest is unexplained. V, J and clone size were drawn from that table, and D and trimming were deduced from the DNA. The sample table records some 130,000 clones; 80% to 95% of these occur just once. The ten largest clones take up 1.9% of the sample.

In the paper's terms, the time point label means: about 28 days (+/-7) after the second vaccine dose. AZD1222 recipients given second doses at about 4 weeks or at about 12 weeks were pooled, since spike-specific TCR depth and breadth were not found to differ between the two schedules. Samples from vaccinated people were obtained from the UK trials COV001 and COV002, which included a single-blind randomized controlled phase 2/3 trial of AZD1222 (ChAdOx1 nCoV-19) in healthy adults. For TCRbeta chain sequencing, PBMC samples from trial participants were taken at day 0 and at day 28 after the second dose. This clone appeared once. What antigen it recognizes has not been identified. Per-base qualities were not stored, and no clone one base away is much larger. The TCR comes from an adult who received the AZD1222 COVID-19 vaccine. The input for sequencing was peripheral blood, taken 28 days after the second AZD1222 dose.

The sequenced DNA is TGTGCCAGTAGTTCTTGGAGGGAGGGGCGGTCTAGCAATCAGCCCCAGCATTTT. It specifies CASSSWREGRSSNQPQHF. The V and J segments used are TRBV19 and TRBJ1-5; a weak D assignment points to TRBD1 (5 bases agree). From the cysteine through the phenylalanine, the CDR3 covers 18 amino acids. Only the CDR3 DNA stays, 54 bases, in frame from base 1. Between the V and J ends, shortened by 5 bases and 0 bases respectively, the junction contains 20 bases. CDR1 LNHDA and CDR2 SQIVND are derived from the germline V gene (reference sequence).